The next 19 T cell receptor beta chains were all read from a single sample in a study of blood T cell repertoires in COVID-19. Repertoires were generated with immunoSEQ multiplex PCR, while TCRdb's copy carries only in-frame clones and drops some. The data show roughly 210,000 clones, with about nine tenths seen just once and over 1.5% held by the top ten. The sequencing input was peripheral blood. The receptors were sampled from a man in his 70s with acute or convalescent COVID-19.

This chain links TRBV3-1 (or the pseudogene TRBV3-2) with TRBJ2-7; D might be TRBD2 (7 bases). V gave up 1 base and J gave up 7 bases, with 14 bases separating them. CDR1 is LGHDT and CDR2 is YNNKEL in the germline V gene (reference sequence). This CDR3 contains 14 residues. DNA for the CDR3: TGTGCCAGCAGCCAAGCGGGACGGGGGGCGGAGCAGTACTTC. Amino acid sequence: CASSQAGRGAEQYF.

The rearrangement joins TRBV7-9 to TRBJ2-7, with TRBD1 matching 8 bases. J lost 2 bases, V lost 7 bases, and 7 bases had no gene match. The CDR3 is 14 amino acids. The germline CDR1 and CDR2 sequences are SEHNR and FQNEAQ (reference sequence). The DNA of the CDR3 is TGTGCCAGCAACCCCGGGACAGGAGCCTACGAGCAGTACTTC. Its protein product is CASNPGTGAYEQYF.

The sample holds a few counts of this clone. The V gene is TRBV7-9, the J gene TRBJ1-1; D is unclear. The germline V and J ends were trimmed by 5 bases and 4 bases, with 14 bases remaining between them. Germline CDR1 SEHNR, CDR2 FQNEAQ (reference sequence). CDR3 length: 14 amino acids. The CDR3 is CASSPGLSGTEAFF. DNA of the CDR3: TGTGCCAGCAGCCCCGGACTGTCGGGCACTGAAGCTTTCTTT. The full variable domain, rest sourced from reference TRBV7-9 and TRBJ1-1, is DTGVSQNPRHKITKRGQNVTFRCDPISEHNRLYWYRQTLGQGPEFLTYFQNEAQLEKSRLLSDRFSAERPKGSFSTLEIQRTEQGDSAMYLCASSPGLSGTEAFFGQGTRLTVV.

The chain joins TRBV18 to TRBJ1-2; 7 positions match TRBD1. The V gene's germline CDR1 is KGHSH and CDR2 LQKENI. The CDR3 covers 17 residues. V was clipped by 3 bases and J by 3 bases; unmatched bases: 13. DNA for the CDR3: TGTGCCAGCTCACCCCGACGGACAGGCTCTCATGACTATGGCTACACCTTC. Translated: CASSPRRTGSHDYGYTF.

The J gene is TRBJ2-1, the V gene TRBV4-2, with a possible D match to TRBD1 (6 bases). CDR1 and CDR2 (germline): LGHNA, YNFKEQ. The CDR3 totals 14 residues. V was cut by 1 base and J by 7 bases, with 11 bases left in between. DNA for the CDR3: TGTGCCAGCAGCCAAGGGACAGTTTGGAATGAGCAGTTCTTC. Its translation: CASSQGTVWNEQFF.

The chain carries TRBV28 and TRBJ2-1; TRBD2 agrees at 12 bases. CDR3 length: 15 amino acids. Germline loops: CDR1 MDHEN, CDR2 SYDVKM. After removal of 2 bases from V and 9 bases from J, the junction contained 5 bases not matched to a gene. CDR3 DNA: TGTGCCAGCAGTTTAAGGACTAGCGGGAAAGTTGAGCAGTTCTTC. Residues: CASSLRTSGKVEQFF.

The CDR3 bases are TGTGCCAGCAGCGTCCCGGGGTCGGACACCATATATTTT. Its protein product is CASSVPGSDTIYF. The V and J genes are TRBV9 and TRBJ1-3; D gene uncertain. V was shortened by 2 bases and J by 8 bases, with 11 bases between the two germline ends. The CDR3 has 13 residues. CDR1 SGDLS and CDR2 YYNGEE come from the germline V gene.

This clone showed up just once. This rearrangement joins TRBV2 to TRBJ2-7, with D possibly being TRBD2 (5 bases). This CDR3 spans 13 amino acids. Germline CDR1 is SNHLY and CDR2 is FYNNEI. With 8 bases removed from V and 1 base from J, the gap between germline ends came to 12 bases. Written as DNA, the CDR3 is TGTGCCAGCTTTTTTTCGGGGTCCTACGAGCAGTACTTC. Its protein is CASFFSGSYEQYF.

CDR3 coding DNA: TGTGCCATCAGGTTGCCTGACAGGGAGAACACTGAAGCTTTCTTT. It encodes CAIRLPDRENTEAFF. The chain has TRBV10-3 and TRBJ1-1; TRBD1 matches 7 bases. The CDR3 spans 15 residues. CDR1 is ENHRY, CDR2 SYGVKD, per germline. The V and J ends lost 6 bases and 1 base, in that order; junction bases with no gene match: 8.

The chain is built from TRBV19 and TRBJ1-1; a weak D match, TRBD1 (5 bases). The CDR3 contains 14 residues. Trimming cost V 9 bases and J 12 bases, with 26 bases left between them. The V gene's germline CDR1 is LNHDA and CDR2 SQIVND (reference sequence). The CDR3 coding sequence is TGTGCCAGCGTAGCGAGGAGGGCGCAAAGACAGACTTTCTTT. This codes for CASVARRAQRQTFF.

The chain combines TRBV4-1 with TRBJ2-1; TRBD2 aligns across 8 bases. The V gene end was trimmed by 4 bases and the J gene end by 7 bases; junction bases not matched to a gene: 12. Germline values: CDR1 MGHRA, CDR2 YSYEKL. This CDR3 region has 16 residues. The CDR3: CASSPPGAGRANEQFF. The CDR3 DNA follows: TGCGCCAGCAGCCCACCGGGGGCCGGGAGGGCGAATGAGCAGTTCTTC.

The chain's CDR3 is CASSQVTGGEAFF. CDR3 sequence (DNA): TGTGCCAGCAGCCAAGTTACAGGGGGTGAAGCTTTCTTT. This chain uses TRBV3-1 (or the pseudogene TRBV3-2) with TRBJ1-1, with 8 positions matching TRBD1. Germline-derived CDR1 and CDR2 are LGHDT and YNNKEL (reference sequence). This CDR3 has 13 residues. The V gene end was trimmed by 1 base and the J gene end by 7 bases; junction bases not matched to a gene: 2.

In this sample, this clone turned up a few times. Written as DNA, the CDR3 is TGCAGTGCTTGTGACAGGAACACTGAAGCTTTCTTT. It translates to CSACDRNTEAFF. This sequence joins TRBV20-1 and TRBJ1-1; tentatively, D is TRBD1 (5 bases). Germline CDR1 and CDR2: DFQATT and SNEGSKA (reference sequence). This CDR3 spans 12 amino acids. The V end was cut by 5 bases, the J end by 1 base, with 8 bases between.

The gene calls are TRBV19 and TRBJ2-3; maybe TRBD2 (6 bases). With 3 bases removed from V and 3 bases from J, the gap between germline ends came to 16 bases. This CDR3 region has 16 residues. The germline gives CDR1 LNHDA, CDR2 SQIVND (reference sequence). The CDR3 sequence is CASSMKGGSETDTQYF. CDR3 bases: TGTGCCAGTAGTATGAAGGGAGGTTCGGAGACAGATACGCAGTATTTT.

The chain is built from TRBV29-1 and TRBJ1-1; TRBD1 matches at 12 bases. The CDR3 consists of 17 residues. Trimming took 3 bases from V and 5 from J; bases not matched to a gene: 13. Germline CDR1 and CDR2: SQVTM and ANQGSEA. CDR3 nucleotide sequence: TGCAGCGTTGATGTCTGGGGGACAGGGGGCGGTCGGACTGAAGCTTTCTTT. This sequence encodes CSVDVWGTGGGRTEAFF.

The chain carries TRBV2 and TRBJ1-4; D is uncertain. CDR1 SNHLY and CDR2 FYNNEI come from the germline V gene. With 8 bases removed from V and 0 bases from J, the gap between germline ends came to 13 bases. CDR3 size: 15 residues. CDR3 region: CASRSLSPTNEKLFF. In DNA form, the CDR3 reads TGTGCCAGCCGTTCGTTATCCCCAACTAATGAAAAACTGTTTTTT.

The V gene is TRBV11-2, the J gene TRBJ2-1; 10 bases match TRBD2. With V trimmed by 2 bases and J by 8 bases, 12 bases remained unmatched. The CDR3 is 17 residues long. Germline V gene sequence: CDR1 SGHAT, CDR2 FQNNGV. Here the CDR3 DNA reads TGTGCCAGCAGCTTAAAAACTAGCGGGACCCAGGGGTATGAGCAGTTCTTC. It yields the protein CASSLKTSGTQGYEQFF.

V usage is TRBV5-1 and J usage is TRBJ1-1, with a tentative D call TRBD1 (6 bases). The V gene's germline CDR1 is SGHRS and CDR2 YFSETQ. This CDR3 contains 15 residues. Deletions cut 1 base from V and 1 base from J, with 11 bases between. The CDR3 sequence is CASSLWAGANTEAFF. CDR3 in DNA: TGCGCCAGCAGCTTGTGGGCGGGGGCGAACACTGAAGCTTTCTTT.

This rearrangement joins TRBV5-1 to TRBJ2-7; D gene ambiguous. V lost 2 bases and J lost 0, with 12 bases in between. Germline CDR1 SGHRS, CDR2 YFSETQ. The CDR3 runs to 15 residues. The DNA for the CDR3 is TGCGCCAGCAGCTTCAGTATACAGCCCTCCTACGAGCAGTACTTC. Its protein product is CASSFSIQPSYEQYF. Full variable domain (outside the CDR3, taken from reference TRBV5-1 and TRBJ2-7): KAGVTQTPRYLIKTRGQQVTLSCSPISGHRSVSWYQQTPGQGLQFLFEYFSETQRNKGNFPGRFSGRQFSNSRSEMNVSTLELGDSALYLCASSFSIQPSYEQYFGPGTRLTVT.